The text below deals with one TCR beta chain. This entry belongs to a study of beta chain features in type 1 diabetes. Study-wide context: Patient and healthy donor groups were alike in age, gender and cell yields.

Looked up from germline, CDR1 is SGHTA and CDR2 is FQGTGA. Trimming took 5 bases from V and 7 from J, leaving 9 bases between them. The CDR3 length is 12 residues. Expressed TCRB transcripts were sequenced because the isolated RNA had all been reverse transcribed beforehand. TCRdb keeps only in-frame clones here, not all; method: immunoSEQ multiplex PCR. The sample comprises about 620,000 clones, roughly 15% of which are singletons, and more than 0.08% rests with the top ten. The rearrangement uses TRBV7-3 and TRBJ2-1; weak D call: TRBD1 (6 bases). The receptor was isolated from a man aged 18 to 29 in good health. Sequencing was carried out using naive CD4+ T cells from blood. DNA for the CDR3: TGTGCCAGCAGCCTCGACAGGAATGAGCAGTTCTTC. Its protein product is CASSLDRNEQFF.